This TCR beta chain was retrieved from a study of T cells in Graves' hyperthyroidism and ophthalmopathy. The CDR3 regions of TCR beta were amplified from RNA transcripts. The HTBI primer set served for first-round RT-PCR of the TCR CDR3. One entry per CDR3 protein, called by TCRdb with MiXCR from the multiplex PCR reads. The sample comprises under 350,000 distinct CDR3 sequences, approximately 18% of which are singletons, and roughly 49% rests with the top ten. In its sample, this clonotype was seen a few times. The CDR3 runs 16 residues. J was trimmed by 4 bases and V by 5 bases; bases with no gene match: 8.

The sequence came from a woman aged 45 to 65 with Graves' hyperthyroidism. The rearrangement uses TRBV12-3 or TRBV12-4 and TRBJ1-2; the match to TRBD1 covers 12 bases. Sequenced: blood. As DNA, the CDR3 is TGTGCCAGCAGTAATACCGGGACAGGGGGCCGCTATGGCTACACCTTC. Translated: CASSNTGTGGRYGYTF.